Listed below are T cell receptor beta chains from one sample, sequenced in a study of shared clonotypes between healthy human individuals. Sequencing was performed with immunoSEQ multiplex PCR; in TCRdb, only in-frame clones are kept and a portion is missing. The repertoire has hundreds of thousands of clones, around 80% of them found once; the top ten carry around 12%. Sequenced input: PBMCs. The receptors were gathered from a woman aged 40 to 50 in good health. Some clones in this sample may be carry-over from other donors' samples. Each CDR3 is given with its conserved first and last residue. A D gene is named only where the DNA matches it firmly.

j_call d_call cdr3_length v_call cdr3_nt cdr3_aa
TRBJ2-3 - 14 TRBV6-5 TGTGCCAGCAGTTATGGCGGTAGCACAGATACGCAGTATTTT CASSYGGSTDTQYF
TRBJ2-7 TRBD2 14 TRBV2 TGTGCCAGCAGCGCTGGACTAGGCCGGGGCGAGCAGTACTTC CASSAGLGRGEQYF
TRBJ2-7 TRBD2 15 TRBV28 TGTGCCACCTCCTCAGGGGCTAGCGGGACCTACGAGCAGTACTTC CATSSGASGTYEQYF
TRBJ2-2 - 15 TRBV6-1 TGTGCCAGCAGGAAGACAGTTACGAACACCGGGGAGCTGTTTTTT CASRKTVTNTGELFF
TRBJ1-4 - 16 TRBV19 TGTGCCAGTAGACCTGCTACACCAGCAGGGAATGAAAAACTGTTTTTT CASRPATPAGNEKLFF
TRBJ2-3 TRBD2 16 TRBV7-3 TGTGCCAGCAGCCCCGGACTAGCGGGGAGGGGGGATACGCAGTATTTT CASSPGLAGRGDTQYF
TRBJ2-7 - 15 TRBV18 TGTGCCAGCTCCCCCGTGGCGGGGCTCTCCTACGAGCAGTACTTC CASSPVAGLSYEQYF
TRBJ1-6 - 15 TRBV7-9 TGTGCCAGCAGCTTAGCCCAGGGGCTCCCTTCACCCCTCCACTTT CASSLAQGLPSPLHF
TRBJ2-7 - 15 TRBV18 TGTGCCAGCTCACCGCAGTCGGGGATTGGCCACGAGCAGTACTTC CASSPQSGIGHEQYF
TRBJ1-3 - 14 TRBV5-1 TGCGCCAGCAGCTTGGACAGCTCTGGAAACACCATATATTTT CASSLDSSGNTIYF
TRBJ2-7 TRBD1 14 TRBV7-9 TGTGCCAGCACCCGACAGGGTGTCGGCTACGAGCAGTACTTC CASTRQGVGYEQYF
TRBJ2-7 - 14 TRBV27 TGTGCCAGCAGTTTATCGATAGGGGCAGGAGAGCAGTACTTC CASSLSIGAGEQYF